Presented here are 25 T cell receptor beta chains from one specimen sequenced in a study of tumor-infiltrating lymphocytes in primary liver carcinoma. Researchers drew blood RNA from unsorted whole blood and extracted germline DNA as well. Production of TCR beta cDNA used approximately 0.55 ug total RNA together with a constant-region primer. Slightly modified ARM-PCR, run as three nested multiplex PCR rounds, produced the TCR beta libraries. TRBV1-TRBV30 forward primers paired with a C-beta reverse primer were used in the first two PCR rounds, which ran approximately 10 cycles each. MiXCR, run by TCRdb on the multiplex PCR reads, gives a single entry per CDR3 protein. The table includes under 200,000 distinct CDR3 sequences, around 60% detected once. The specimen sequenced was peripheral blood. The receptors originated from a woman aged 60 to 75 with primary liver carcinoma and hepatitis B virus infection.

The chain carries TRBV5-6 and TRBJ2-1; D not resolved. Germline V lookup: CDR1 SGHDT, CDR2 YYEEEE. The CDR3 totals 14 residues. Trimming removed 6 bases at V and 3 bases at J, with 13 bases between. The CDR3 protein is CASNLKMGYNEQFF. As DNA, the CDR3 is TGTGCCAGCAACTTAAAAATGGGCTACAATGAGCAGTTCTTC.

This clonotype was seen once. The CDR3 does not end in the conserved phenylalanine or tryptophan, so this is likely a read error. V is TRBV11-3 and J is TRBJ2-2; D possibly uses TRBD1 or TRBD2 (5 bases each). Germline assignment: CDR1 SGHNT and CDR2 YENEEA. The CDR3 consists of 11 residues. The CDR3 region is CASTALGDLFL. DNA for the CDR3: TGTGCCAGCACGGCTTTGGGGGACCTGTTTTTG.

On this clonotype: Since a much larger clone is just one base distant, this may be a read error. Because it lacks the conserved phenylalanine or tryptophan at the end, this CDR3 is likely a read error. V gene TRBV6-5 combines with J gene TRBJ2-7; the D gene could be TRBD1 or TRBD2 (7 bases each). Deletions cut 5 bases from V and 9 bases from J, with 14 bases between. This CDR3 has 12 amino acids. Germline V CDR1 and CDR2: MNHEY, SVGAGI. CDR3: CASSQGGLGQYL. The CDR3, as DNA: TGTGCCAGCAGTCAGGGGGGGCTAGGGCAGTACCTC.

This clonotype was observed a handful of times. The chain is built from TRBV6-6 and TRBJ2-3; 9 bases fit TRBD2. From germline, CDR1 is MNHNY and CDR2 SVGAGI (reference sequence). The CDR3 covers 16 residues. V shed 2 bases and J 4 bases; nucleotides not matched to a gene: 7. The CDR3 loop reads CASSYKGLARSDTQYF. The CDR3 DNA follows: TGTGCCAGCAGTTACAAAGGACTAGCGCGTTCAGATACGCAGTATTTT.

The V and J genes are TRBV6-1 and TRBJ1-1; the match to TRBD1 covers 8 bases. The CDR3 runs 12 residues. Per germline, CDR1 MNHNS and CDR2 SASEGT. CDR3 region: CANRVLQGGAFF. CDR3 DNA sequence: TGTGCAAACAGGGTACTACAGGGGGGAGCTTTCTTT.

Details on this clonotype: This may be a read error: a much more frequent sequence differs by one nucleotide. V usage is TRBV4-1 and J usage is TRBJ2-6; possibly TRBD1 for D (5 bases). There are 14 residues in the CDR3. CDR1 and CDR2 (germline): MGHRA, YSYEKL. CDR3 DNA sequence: TGCGCCAGCAGGACGATTACTGGGGCCAACGTCCCGACTTTC. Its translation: CASRTITGANVPTF.

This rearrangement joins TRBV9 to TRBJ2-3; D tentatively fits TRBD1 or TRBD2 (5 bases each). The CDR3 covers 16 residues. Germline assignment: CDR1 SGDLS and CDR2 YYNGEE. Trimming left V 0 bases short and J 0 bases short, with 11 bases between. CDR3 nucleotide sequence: TGTGCCAGCAGCGTAGCTCGGGGCTCTAGCACAGATACGCAGTATTTT. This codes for CASSVARGSSTDTQYF.

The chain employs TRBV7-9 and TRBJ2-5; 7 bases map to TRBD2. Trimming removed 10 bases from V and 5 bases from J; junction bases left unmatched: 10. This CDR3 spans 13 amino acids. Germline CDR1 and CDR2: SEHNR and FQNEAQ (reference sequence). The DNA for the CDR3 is TGTGCCAACACCAAAGCGGGAAGGGAGACCCAGTACTTC. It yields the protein CANTKAGRETQYF.

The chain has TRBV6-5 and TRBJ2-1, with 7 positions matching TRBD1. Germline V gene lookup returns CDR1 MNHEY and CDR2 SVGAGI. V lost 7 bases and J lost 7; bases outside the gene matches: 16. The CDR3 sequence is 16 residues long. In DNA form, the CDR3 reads TGTGCCAGCAACCTACTCTGGCAGGGGGAAAGTAATGAGCAGTTCTTC. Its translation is CASNLLWQGESNEQFF.

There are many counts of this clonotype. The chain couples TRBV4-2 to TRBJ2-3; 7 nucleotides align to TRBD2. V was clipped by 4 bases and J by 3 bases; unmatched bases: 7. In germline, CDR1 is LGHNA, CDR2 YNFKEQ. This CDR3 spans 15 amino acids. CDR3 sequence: CASSPRRGGTDTQYF. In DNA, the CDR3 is TGTGCCAGCAGCCCGAGGAGGGGAGGGACAGATACGCAGTATTTT.

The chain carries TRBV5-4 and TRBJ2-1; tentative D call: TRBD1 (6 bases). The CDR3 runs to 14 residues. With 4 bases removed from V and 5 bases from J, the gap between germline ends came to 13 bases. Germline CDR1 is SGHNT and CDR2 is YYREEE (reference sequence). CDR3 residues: CASSLRSGDNEQFF. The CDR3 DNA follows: TGTGCCAGCAGCCTTAGGTCAGGGGACAATGAGCAGTTCTTC.

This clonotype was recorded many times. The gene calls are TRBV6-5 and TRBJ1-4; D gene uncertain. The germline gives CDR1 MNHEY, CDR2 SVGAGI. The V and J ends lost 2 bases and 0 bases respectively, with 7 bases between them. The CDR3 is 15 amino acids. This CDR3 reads CASSYGVATNEKLFF. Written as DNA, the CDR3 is TGTGCCAGCAGTTACGGGGTTGCAACTAATGAAAAACTGTTTTTT.

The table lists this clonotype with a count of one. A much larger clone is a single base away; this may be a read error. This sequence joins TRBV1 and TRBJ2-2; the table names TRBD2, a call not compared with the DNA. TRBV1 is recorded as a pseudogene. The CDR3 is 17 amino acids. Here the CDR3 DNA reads TGCACCAGCAGCCAAGATGCCCTAAACAATTCCACCGGGGAGCTGTTTTTT. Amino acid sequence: CTSSQDALNNSTGELFF.

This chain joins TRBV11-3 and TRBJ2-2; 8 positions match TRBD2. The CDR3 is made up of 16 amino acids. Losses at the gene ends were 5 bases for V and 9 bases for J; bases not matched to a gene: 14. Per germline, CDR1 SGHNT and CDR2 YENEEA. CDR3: CASSLRTSYNTRELFF. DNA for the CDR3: TGTGCCAGCAGCCTGAGGACTAGCTACAATACCAGGGAGCTGTTTTTT.

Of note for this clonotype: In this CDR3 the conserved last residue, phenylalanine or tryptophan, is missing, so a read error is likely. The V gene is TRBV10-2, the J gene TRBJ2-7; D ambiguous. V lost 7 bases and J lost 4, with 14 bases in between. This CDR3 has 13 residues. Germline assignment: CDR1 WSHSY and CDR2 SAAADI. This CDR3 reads CASIGRSEYEQYL. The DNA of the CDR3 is TGCGCCAGCATTGGAAGGAGCGAGTACGAGCAGTACTTA.

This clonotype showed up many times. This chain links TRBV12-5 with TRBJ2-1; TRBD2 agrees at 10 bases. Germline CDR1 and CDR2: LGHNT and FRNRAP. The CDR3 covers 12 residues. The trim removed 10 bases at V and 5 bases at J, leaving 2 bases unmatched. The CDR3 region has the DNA TGTGCTAACGGACTAGCGGACAATGAGCAGTTCTTC. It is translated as CANGLADNEQFF.

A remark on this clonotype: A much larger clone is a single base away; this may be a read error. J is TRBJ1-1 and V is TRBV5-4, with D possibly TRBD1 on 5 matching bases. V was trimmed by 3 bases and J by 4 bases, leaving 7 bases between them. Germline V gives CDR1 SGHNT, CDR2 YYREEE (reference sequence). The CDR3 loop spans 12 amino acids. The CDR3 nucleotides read TGTGCCAGCAGCTGGGGGTGCACTGAAGCTTTCTTT. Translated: CASSWGCTEAFF.

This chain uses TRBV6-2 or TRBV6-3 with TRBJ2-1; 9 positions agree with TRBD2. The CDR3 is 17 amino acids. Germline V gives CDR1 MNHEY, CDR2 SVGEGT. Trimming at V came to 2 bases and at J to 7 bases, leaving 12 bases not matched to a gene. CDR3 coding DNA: TGTGCCAGCAGTTACGGGGCTAGCGGGAACACATTGAATGAGCAGTTCTTC. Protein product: CASSYGASGNTLNEQFF.

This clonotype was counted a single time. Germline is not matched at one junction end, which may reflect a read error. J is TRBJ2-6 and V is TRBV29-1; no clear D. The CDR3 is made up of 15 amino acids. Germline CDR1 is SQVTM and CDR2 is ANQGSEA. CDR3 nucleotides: TGCAGCGTGCTTATCCGCGACACCAGTAATAACGTCCTGATTTTC. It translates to CSVLIRDTSNNVLIF.

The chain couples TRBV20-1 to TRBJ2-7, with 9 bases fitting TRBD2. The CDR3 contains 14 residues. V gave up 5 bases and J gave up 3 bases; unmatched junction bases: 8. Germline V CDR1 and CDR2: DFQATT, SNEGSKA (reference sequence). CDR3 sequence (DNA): TGCAGTGCTCTACAAAGCGGGAGGATCTACGAGCAGTACTTC. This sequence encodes CSALQSGRIYEQYF.

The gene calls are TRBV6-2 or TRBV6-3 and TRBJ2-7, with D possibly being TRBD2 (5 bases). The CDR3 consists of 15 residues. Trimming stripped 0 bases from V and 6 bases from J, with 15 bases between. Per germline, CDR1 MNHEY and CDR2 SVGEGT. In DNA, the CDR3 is TGTGCCAGCAGTTACTCGGAGGAGGCAGTAGCCGAGCAGTACTTC. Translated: CASSYSEEAVAEQYF.

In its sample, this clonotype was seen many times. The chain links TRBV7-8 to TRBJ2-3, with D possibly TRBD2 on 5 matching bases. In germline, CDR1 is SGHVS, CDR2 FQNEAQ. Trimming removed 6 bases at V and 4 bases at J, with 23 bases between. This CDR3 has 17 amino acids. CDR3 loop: CASRAPYADLGSDTQYF. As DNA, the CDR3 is TGTGCCAGCAGGGCCCCTTACGCGGACTTGGGGTCAGATACGCAGTATTTT.

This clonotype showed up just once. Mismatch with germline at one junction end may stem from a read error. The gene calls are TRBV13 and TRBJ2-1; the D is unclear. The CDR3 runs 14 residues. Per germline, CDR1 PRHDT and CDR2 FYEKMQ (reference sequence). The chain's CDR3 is CASSFVPSYNERFF. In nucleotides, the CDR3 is TGTGCCAGCAGCTTTGTGCCCAGCTACAATGAGCGGTTCTTC.

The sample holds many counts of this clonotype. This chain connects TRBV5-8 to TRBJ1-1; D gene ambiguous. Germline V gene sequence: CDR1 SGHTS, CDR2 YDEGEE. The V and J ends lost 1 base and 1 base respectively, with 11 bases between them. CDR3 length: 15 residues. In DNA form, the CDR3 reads TGTGCCAGCAGCTTGCTGAGGTCCGCGAACACTGAAGCTTTCTTT. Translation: CASSLLRSANTEAFF.

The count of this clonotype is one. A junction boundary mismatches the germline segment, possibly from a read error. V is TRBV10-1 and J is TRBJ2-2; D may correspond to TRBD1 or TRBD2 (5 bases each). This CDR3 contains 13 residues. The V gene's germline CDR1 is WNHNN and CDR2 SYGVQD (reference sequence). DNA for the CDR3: TGCTCCAGCAGTGAGGGGTCGGCCGGTGAGCTGTTTTTT. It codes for CSSSEGSAGELFF.